This T cell receptor beta chain originates from a study of beta chain features in type 1 diabetes. Expressed TCRB transcripts were sequenced because the isolated RNA had all been reverse transcribed beforehand. TCRdb's copy holds only in-frame clones and misses some; the assay was immunoSEQ multiplex PCR. The table includes about 400,000 clones, over 9.5% detected once. A sort by CD45RO/CCR7/CD25/CD127/CD95/CD27 yielded CD4+ naive, central memory, regulatory and stem cell-like memory cells. Germline CDR1 MGHRA, CDR2 YSYEKL. J was trimmed by 4 bases and V by 2 bases; bases with no gene match: 8. The CDR3 length is 16 residues. Findings and limits, study-wide: There was a moderate but significant shortening of TCRB CDR3s in all four CD4+ subsets of Type 1 diabetes patients. Among type 1 diabetes patients, VDJ junctions had fewer insertions and more deletions.

Concerning this clone: Its antigen is unknown.

V and J are TRBV4-1 and TRBJ2-3; 8 nucleotides align to TRBD1. The sequence was obtained from a woman under 30 with type 1 diabetes. Sample: naive CD4+ T cells from blood. The CDR3: CASSQFDRGMADTQYF. The CDR3 DNA follows: TGCGCCAGCAGCCAATTTGACAGGGGTATGGCAGATACGCAGTATTTT.